The source of this TCR beta chain is a study of blood T cell repertoires in COVID-19. The overall study: Specimens from acute and convalescent COVID-19 originated in the United States, Italy and Spain.

Germline loops: CDR1 SGHNT, CDR2 YYREEE (reference sequence). Losses at the gene ends were 4 bases for V and 9 bases for J; bases not matched to a gene: 8. The CDR3 totals 15 residues. The table came from immunoSEQ multiplex PCR; TCRdb's copy has only in-frame clones and leaves some out. Here the sample spans 250,000 or so clones, around 86% being singletons. The chain combines TRBV5-4 with TRBJ2-1; TRBD1 matches 12 bases. Input material: PBMCs or T cells enriched from blood (not recorded which). This TCR derives from a woman between 45 and 60 years old who had recovered from COVID-19. Here the CDR3 reads CASSPPGQGAGEQFF. In DNA form, the CDR3 reads TGTGCCAGCAGCCCGCCGGGACAGGGGGCGGGTGAGCAGTTCTTC.